This TCR beta chain was identified in a study of T cell responses to AZD1222 COVID-19 vaccine. Regarding the study as a whole: Donor demographics were predominantly white British with a female majority; clonal diversity may be underestimated. Just a handful of AZD1222 recipients tested seropositive at baseline.

Germline V CDR1 and CDR2: KGHDR, SFDVKD. The CDR3 is 14 amino acids. The germline V and J ends were trimmed by 4 bases and 9 bases, with 15 bases remaining between them. This table comes from immunoSEQ multiplex PCR, and its TCRdb copy is limited to in-frame clones, with some not included. The sample comprises approximately 150,000 clones, around 84% of which are singletons, and over 4.5% rests with the top ten. About this clone: Its target is unknown.

The chain is built from TRBV24-1 and TRBJ2-1; D is unclear. Sequences were derived from peripheral blood, sampled 28 days after the second AZD1222 dose. The source of this sequence is an adult who received the AZD1222 COVID-19 vaccine. CDR3 amino acids: CATSDPTNTGEQFF. The CDR3 nucleotides are TGTGCCACCAGTGACCCGACAAACACTGGTGAGCAGTTCTTC.